The T cell receptor (beta chain) described here comes from a study of long-term antiretroviral therapy in people with HIV. At the survey level, the v3.0 immunoSEQ assay was run. Measured with immunoSEQ multiplex PCR; TCRdb has only the in-frame clones, and not every one. Among tens of thousands of clones listed, 76% were seen once. As regards this clone: What it binds is unknown.

The ends were cut back, 1 base at V and 0 bases at J, with 9 bases in the middle. The germline V gene has CDR1 SGHAT and CDR2 FQNNGV. The CDR3 is 15 residues long. The study's findings and limits: Within the repertoire, clones expanded before ART were dominant at all time points. Blood dating 2004 to 2017 may reflect older ART regimens. The study found that diversity rose after ART but stayed below transplant donor controls.

DNA was extracted from approximately 1-10 million thawed cryopreserved PBMC. Sequenced material: unsorted PBMCs, taken 1.1 years before starting antiretroviral therapy. The chain combines TRBV11-2 with TRBJ1-1; D is uncertain. The sequence came from a woman aged 40 to 50 with HIV. The CDR3 spells CASSLGGMMNTEAFF. CDR3 sequence (DNA): TGTGCCAGCAGCTTAGGTGGCATGATGAACACTGAAGCTTTCTTT. The whole variable domain, remainder taken from reference TRBV11-2 and TRBJ1-1, is EAGVAQSPRYKIIEKRQSVAFWCNPISGHATLYWYQQILGQGPKLLIQFQNNGVVDDSQLPKDRFSAERLKGVDSTLKIQPAKLEDSAVYLCASSLGGMMNTEAFFGQGTRLTVV.